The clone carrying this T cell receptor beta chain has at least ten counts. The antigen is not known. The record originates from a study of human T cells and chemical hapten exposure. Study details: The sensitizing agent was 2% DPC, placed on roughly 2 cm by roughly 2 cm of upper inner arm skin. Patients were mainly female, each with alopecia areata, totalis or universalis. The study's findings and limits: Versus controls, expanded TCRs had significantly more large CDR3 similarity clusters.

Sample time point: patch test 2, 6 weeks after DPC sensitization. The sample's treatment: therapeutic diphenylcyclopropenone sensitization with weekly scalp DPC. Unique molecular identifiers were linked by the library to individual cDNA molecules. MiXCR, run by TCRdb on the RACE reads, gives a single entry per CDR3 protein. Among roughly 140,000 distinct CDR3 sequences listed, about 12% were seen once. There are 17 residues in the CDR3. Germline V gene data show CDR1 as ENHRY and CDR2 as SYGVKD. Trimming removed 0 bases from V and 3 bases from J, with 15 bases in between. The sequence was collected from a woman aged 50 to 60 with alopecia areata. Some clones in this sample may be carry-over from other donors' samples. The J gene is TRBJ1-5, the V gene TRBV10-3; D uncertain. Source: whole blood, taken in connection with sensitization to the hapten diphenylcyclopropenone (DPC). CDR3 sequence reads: CAISESPGPINNQPQHF. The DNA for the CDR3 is TGTGCCATCAGTGAGTCGCCCGGGCCGATCAACAATCAGCCCCAGCATTTT.